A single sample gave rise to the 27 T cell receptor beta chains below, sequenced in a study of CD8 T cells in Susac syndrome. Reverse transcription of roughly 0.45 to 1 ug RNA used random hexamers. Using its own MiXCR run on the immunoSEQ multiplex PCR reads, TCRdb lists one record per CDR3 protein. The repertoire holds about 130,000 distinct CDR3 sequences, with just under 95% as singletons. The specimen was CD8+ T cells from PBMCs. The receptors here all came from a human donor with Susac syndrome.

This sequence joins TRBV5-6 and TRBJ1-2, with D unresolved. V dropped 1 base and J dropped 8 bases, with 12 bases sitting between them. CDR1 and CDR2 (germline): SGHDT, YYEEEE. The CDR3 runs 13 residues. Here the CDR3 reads CASSLSMPPGYTF. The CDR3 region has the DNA TGTGCCAGCAGCTTGTCTATGCCCCCGGGCTACACCTTC.

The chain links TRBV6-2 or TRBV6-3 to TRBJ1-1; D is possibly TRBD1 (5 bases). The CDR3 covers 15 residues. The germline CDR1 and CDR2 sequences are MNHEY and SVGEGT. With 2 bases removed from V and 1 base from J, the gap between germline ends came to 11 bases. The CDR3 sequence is CASSYGHRGNTEAFF. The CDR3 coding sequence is TGTGCCAGCAGTTACGGACATCGGGGGAACACTGAAGCTTTCTTT.

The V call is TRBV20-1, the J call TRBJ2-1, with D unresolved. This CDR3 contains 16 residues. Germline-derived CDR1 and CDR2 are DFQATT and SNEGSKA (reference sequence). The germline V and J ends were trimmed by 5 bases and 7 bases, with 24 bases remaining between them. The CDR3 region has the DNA TGCAGTGCTCATTACTTAATAACGTCTACTACAAATGAGCAGTTCTTC. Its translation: CSAHYLITSTTNEQFF.

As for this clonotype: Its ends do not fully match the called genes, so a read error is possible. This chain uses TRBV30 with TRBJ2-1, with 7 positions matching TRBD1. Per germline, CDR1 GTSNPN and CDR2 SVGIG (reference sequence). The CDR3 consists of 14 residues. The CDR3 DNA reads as TGTGCCTCGAGTCACGACAGGGCCTACAATGAGCAGTTCTTC. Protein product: CASSHDRAYNEQFF.

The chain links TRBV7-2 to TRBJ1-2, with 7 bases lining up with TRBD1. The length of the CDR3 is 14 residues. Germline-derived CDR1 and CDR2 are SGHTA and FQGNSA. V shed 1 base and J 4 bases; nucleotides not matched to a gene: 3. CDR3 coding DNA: TGTGCCAGCAGCTTAGGGGACAGCATCTATGGCTACACCTTC. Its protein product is CASSLGDSIYGYTF. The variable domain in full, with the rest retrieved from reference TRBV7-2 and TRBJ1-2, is GAGVSQSPSNKVTEKGKDVELRCDPISGHTALYWYRQSLGQGLEFLIYFQGNSAPDKSGLPSDRFSAERTGGSVSTLTIQRTQQEDSAVYLCASSLGDSIYGYTFGSGTRLTVV.

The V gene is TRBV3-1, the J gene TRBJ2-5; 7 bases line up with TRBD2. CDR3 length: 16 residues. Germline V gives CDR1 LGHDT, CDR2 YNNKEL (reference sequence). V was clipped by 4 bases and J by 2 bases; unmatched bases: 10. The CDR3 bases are TGTGCCAGCAGCCTTTTAGCGGGTCGGCCACAAGAGACCCAGTACTTC. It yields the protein CASSLLAGRPQETQYF.

CDR3 region: CASSPTSVETQYF. The CDR3, as DNA: TGTGCCAGCAGTCCTACTAGCGTTGAGACCCAGTACTTC. The chain links TRBV6-2 or TRBV6-3 to TRBJ2-5; 7 positions match TRBD2. This CDR3 has 13 amino acids. Germline V gene data show CDR1 as MNHEY and CDR2 as SVGEGT. The V and J ends lost 5 bases and 5 bases, in that order; junction bases with no gene match: 5.

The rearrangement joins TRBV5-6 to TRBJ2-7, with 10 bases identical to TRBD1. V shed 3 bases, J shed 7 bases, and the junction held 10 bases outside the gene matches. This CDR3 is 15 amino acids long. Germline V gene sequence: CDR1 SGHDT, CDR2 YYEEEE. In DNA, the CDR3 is TGTGCCAGCAGCTGGAGTGGGGACAGGGGATCGGAGCAGTACTTC. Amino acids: CASSWSGDRGSEQYF.

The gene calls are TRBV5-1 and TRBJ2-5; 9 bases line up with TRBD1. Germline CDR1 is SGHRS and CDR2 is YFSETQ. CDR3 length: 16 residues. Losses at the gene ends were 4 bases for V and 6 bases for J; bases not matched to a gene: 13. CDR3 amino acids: CASSPDRGGYSKTQYF. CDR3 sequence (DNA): TGCGCCAGCAGCCCCGACAGGGGGGGCTATTCGAAGACCCAGTACTTC.

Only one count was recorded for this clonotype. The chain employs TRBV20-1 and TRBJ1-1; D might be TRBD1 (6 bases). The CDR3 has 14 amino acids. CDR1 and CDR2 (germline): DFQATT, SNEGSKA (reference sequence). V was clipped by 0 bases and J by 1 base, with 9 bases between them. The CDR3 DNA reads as TGCAGTGCTAGAGAACCGGGACAGAACACTGAAGCTTTCTTT. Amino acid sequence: CSAREPGQNTEAFF.

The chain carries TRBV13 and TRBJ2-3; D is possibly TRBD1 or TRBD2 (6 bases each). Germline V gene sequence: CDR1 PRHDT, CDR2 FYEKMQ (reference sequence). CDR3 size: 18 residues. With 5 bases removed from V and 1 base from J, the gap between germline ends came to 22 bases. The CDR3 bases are TGTGCCAGCAGCCCTTGGGGGGCGGAAGTTGGCGGCACAGATACGCAGTATTTT. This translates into CASSPWGAEVGGTDTQYF.

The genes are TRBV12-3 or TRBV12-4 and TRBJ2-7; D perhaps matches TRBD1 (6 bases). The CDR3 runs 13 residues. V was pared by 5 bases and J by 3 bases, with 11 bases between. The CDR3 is CASSPQGFYEQYF. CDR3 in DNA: TGTGCCAGCAGTCCCCAGGGGTTCTACGAGCAGTACTTC.

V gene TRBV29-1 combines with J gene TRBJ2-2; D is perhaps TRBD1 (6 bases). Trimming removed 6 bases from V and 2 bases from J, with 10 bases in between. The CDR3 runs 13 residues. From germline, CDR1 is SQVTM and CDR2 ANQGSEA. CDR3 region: CSVGTYNTGELFF. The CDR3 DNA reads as TGCAGCGTCGGGACATATAACACCGGGGAGCTGTTTTTT.

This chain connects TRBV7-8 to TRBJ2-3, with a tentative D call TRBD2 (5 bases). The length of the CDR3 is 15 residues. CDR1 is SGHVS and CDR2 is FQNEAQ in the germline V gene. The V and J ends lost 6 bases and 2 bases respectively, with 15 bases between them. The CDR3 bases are TGTGCCAGCAGGCAAACTAGTTCCCACACAGATACGCAGTATTTT. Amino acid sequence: CASRQTSSHTDTQYF.

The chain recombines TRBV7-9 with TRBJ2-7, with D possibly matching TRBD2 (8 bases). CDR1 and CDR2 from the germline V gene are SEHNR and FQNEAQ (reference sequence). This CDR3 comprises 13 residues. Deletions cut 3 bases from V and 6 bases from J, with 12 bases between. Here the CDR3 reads CASSFGGDSEQYF. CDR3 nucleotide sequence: TGTGCCAGCAGCTTCGGGGGGGACAGCGAGCAGTACTTC.

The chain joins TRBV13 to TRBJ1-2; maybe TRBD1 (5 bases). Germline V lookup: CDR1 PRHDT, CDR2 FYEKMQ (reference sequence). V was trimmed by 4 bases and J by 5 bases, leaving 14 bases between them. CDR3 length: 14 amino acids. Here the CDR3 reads CASSYRQGSYGYTF. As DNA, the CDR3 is TGTGCCAGCAGCTACCGGCAGGGAAGTTATGGCTACACCTTC.

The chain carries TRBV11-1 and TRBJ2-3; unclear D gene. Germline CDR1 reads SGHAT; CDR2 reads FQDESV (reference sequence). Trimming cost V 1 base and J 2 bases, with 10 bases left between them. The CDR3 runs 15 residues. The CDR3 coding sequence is TGTGCCAGCAGCTTAGAGGCGCTATTCACAGATACGCAGTATTTT. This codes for CASSLEALFTDTQYF.

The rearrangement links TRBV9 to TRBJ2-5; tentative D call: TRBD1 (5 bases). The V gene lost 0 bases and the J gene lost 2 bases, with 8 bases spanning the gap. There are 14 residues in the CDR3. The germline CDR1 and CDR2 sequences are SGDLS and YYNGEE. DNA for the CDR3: TGTGCCAGCAGCGTAGAAGACAGACAAGAGACCCAGTACTTC. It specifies CASSVEDRQETQYF.

The CDR3 DNA follows: TGCAGTGCTAGAAACCCGTGGGTAGCGGGGGACCCGAACACCGGGGAGCTGTTTTTT. It yields the protein CSARNPWVAGDPNTGELFF. This chain joins TRBV20-1 and TRBJ2-2; 9 bases align to TRBD2. Germline V CDR1 and CDR2: DFQATT, SNEGSKA (reference sequence). The CDR3 covers 19 residues. V dropped 2 bases and J dropped 0; count of bases not matched to a gene: 13.

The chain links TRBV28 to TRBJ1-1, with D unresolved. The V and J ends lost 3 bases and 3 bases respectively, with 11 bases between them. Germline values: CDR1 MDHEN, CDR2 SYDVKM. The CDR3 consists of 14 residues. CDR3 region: CASSFRPGHTEAFF. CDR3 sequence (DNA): TGTGCCAGCAGTTTTCGTCCGGGCCACACTGAAGCTTTCTTT.

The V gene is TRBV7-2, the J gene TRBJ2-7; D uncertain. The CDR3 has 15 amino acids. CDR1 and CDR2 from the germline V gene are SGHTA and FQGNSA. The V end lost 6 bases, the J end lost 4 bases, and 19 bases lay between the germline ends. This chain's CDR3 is CASRFSAAVVYEQYF. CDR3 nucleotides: TGTGCCAGCAGATTTAGTGCGGCTGTGGTTTACGAGCAGTACTTC.

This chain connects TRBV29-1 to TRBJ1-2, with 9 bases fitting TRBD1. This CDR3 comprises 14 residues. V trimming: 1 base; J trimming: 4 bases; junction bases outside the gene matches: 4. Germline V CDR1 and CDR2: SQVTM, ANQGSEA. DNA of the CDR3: TGCAGCGTTGAAGGACAGGGGGTCGGCTATGGCTACACCTTC. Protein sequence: CSVEGQGVGYGYTF.

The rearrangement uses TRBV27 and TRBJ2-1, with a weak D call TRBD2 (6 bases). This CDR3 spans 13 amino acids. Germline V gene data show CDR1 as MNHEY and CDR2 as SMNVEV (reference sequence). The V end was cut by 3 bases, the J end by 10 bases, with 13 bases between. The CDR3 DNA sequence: TGTGCCAGCAGTTTTCGGGGGAAGTACGAGCAGTTCTTC. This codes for CASSFRGKYEQFF.

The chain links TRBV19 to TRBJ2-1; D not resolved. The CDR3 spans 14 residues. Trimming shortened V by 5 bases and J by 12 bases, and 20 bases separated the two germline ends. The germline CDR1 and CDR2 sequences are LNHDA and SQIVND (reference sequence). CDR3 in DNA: TGTGCCAGTAGTCCTGCTCGAGTTGACTTCGGGCAGTTCTTC. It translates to CASSPARVDFGQFF.

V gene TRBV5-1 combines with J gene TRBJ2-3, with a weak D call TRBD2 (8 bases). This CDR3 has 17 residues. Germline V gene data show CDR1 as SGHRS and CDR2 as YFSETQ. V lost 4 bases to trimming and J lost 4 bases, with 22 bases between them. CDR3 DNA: TGCGCCAGCAGCCCGATGGGACAGCGGGAGAGTCCAGATACGCAGTATTTT. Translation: CASSPMGQRESPDTQYF.

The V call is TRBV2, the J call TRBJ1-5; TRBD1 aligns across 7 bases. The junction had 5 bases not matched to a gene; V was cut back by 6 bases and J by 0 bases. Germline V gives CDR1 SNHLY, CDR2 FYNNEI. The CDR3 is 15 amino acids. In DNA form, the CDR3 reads TGTGCCAGCAGGTTGGGACAGAATAGCAATCAGCCCCAGCATTTT. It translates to CASRLGQNSNQPQHF.

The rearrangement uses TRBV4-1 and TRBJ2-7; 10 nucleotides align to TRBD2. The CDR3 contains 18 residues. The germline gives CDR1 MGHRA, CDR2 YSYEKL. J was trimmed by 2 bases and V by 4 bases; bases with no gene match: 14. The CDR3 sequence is CASSLVPSGGERAYEQYF. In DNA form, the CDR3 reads TGCGCCAGCAGCCTGGTGCCTAGCGGGGGAGAGAGGGCCTACGAGCAGTACTTC.